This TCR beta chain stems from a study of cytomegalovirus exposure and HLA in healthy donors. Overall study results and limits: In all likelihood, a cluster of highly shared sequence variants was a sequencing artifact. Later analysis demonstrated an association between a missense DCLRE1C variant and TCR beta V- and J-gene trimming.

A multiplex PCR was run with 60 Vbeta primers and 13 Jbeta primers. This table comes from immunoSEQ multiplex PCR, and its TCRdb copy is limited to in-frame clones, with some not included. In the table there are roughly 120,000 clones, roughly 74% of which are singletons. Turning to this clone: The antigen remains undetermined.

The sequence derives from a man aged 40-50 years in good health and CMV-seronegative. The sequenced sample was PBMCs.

As DNA, the CDR3 is TGTGCCAGTAATCAGGGGTCATACGAGCAGTACTTC. The encoded protein is CASNQGSYEQYF. The V call is TRBV9, the J call TRBJ2-7; tentatively, D is TRBD1 (6 bases). Germline assignment: CDR1 SGDLS and CDR2 YYNGEE. Trimming removed 8 bases at V and 4 bases at J, with 13 bases between. The CDR3 contains 12 residues.